This T cell receptor (beta chain) comes out of a study of CXCR3-negative and CXCR3-positive naive CD8 T cells. This CDR3 region has 11 residues. 5' RACE that incorporated UMI labels was used to prepare the TRB cDNA libraries. Reprocessing the 5' RACE reads, TCRdb reports a single entry for every CDR3 protein and omits DNA. This sample's clone table lists around 92,000 distinct CDR3 sequences. The material sequenced was naive CXCR3- CD8+ T cells from blood. As for subset: CD45RO-CCR7+CD27+CD95- naive CD8+ T cells lacking CXCR3 (TNR3-). The chain carries TRBV12-3 or TRBV12-4 and TRBJ1-2. The receptor comes from a human donor in good health. Some clones in this sample may be carry-over from other donors' samples. This chain's CDR3 is CASSFGVNPVF.